Presented here are 7 T cell receptor beta chains from one specimen sequenced in a study of cytomegalovirus exposure and HLA in healthy donors. Clones were sequenced by immunoSEQ multiplex PCR, and TCRdb holds only the in-frame ones, with some missing. This sample has fewer than 85,000 clones, with about 95% found just once. The sequencing input was PBMCs. The receptors originated from a young woman in good health and CMV-seronegative.

The genes are TRBV7-2 and TRBJ2-6; 9 bases fit TRBD2. V shed 0 bases and J 2 bases; nucleotides not matched to a gene: 5. The CDR3 contains 18 residues. Germline V gene sequence: CDR1 SGHTA, CDR2 FQGNSA. The CDR3 region is CASSLAREGLAGANVLTF. The CDR3 nucleotides are TGTGCCAGCAGCTTAGCGCGGGAGGGTTTAGCTGGGGCCAACGTCCTGACTTTC.

The V call is TRBV28, the J call TRBJ1-2, with D unclear. The CDR3 spans 14 residues. V was cut by 3 bases and J by 4 bases, with 12 bases left in between. The germline V gene encodes CDR1 MDHEN and CDR2 SYDVKM. The CDR3 DNA sequence: TGTGCCAGCAGTTTTGAACAGCGGAGCTATGGCTACACCTTC. Residues: CASSFEQRSYGYTF.

The chain recombines TRBV9 with TRBJ2-1; D not certain. CDR1 is SGDLS, CDR2 YYNGEE, per germline. The CDR3 covers 15 residues. The V and J ends lost 3 bases and 0 bases respectively, with 10 bases between them. DNA of the CDR3: TGTGCCAGCAGCGATCACAGCAACTCCTACAATGAGCAGTTCTTC. Its protein product is CASSDHSNSYNEQFF.

The chain employs TRBV7-6 and TRBJ1-2, with 9 nucleotides matching TRBD1. CDR1 and CDR2 (germline): SGHVS, FNYEAQ. CDR3 length: 17 residues. V lost 1 base, J lost 0 bases, and 6 bases stayed unmatched. Here the CDR3 DNA reads TGTGCCAGCAGCTTAGTAGGGGACAGGGAAGCTAACTATGGCTACACCTTC. Protein sequence: CASSLVGDREANYGYTF.

The chain carries TRBV28 and TRBJ1-5, with 9 bases matching TRBD1. The CDR3 contains 14 residues. J gave up 7 bases and V 7 bases, and 8 bases lay outside the gene matches. Germline assignment: CDR1 MDHEN and CDR2 SYDVKM. The CDR3 DNA sequence: TGTGCCAGCACAGTAGGACAGGGGAGGCAGCCCCAGCATTTT. This codes for CASTVGQGRQPQHF.

This chain connects TRBV30 to TRBJ1-1, with 7 bases matching TRBD1. CDR1 and CDR2 (germline): GTSNPN, SVGIG (reference sequence). The CDR3 extends over 14 amino acids. The trim removed 3 bases at V and 1 base at J, leaving 5 bases unmatched. CDR3 region: CAWRGTETNTEAFF. DNA for the CDR3: TGTGCCTGGAGGGGGACAGAGACGAACACTGAAGCTTTCTTT.

The chain uses TRBV19 and TRBJ2-3; D is unresolved. From germline, CDR1 is LNHDA and CDR2 SQIVND (reference sequence). Trimming took off 6 bases at V and 2 bases at J, with 6 bases between the two ends. CDR3 length equals 12 residues. The CDR3 coding sequence is TGTGCCAGTAGCATCCCCACAGATACGCAGTATTTT. It translates to CASSIPTDTQYF. The variable domain in full, with the rest retrieved from reference TRBV19 and TRBJ2-3, is DGGITQSPKYLFRKEGQNVTLSCEQNLNHDAMYWYRQDPGQGLRLIYYSQIVNDFQKGDIAEGYSVSREKKESFPLTVTSAQKNPTAFYLCASSIPTDTQYFGPGTRLTVL.